A single sample gave rise to the 10 T cell receptor beta chains below, sequenced in a study of glioma-infiltrating T cells. The iRepertoire nested amplicon-rescue multiplex PCR amplified TCR alpha and beta CDR3s from RNA. From the multiplex PCR reads, TCRdb called clonotypes with MiXCR, one entry per CDR3 protein. The sample carries 150,000 to 200,000 distinct CDR3 sequences, more than 35% recorded once. Material for sequencing was glioma tissue, nonneoplastic brain tissue, or PBMCs (not recorded which). The receptor source for this set is a human donor with low-grade glioma or glioblastoma, undergoing nonglioma brain surgery, or in good health (not recorded which).

On this clonotype: A much larger clone differs by one base, so this may be a read error. The chain combines TRBV15 with TRBJ2-7; D ambiguous. The CDR3 sequence is 15 residues long. Trimming took 0 bases from V and 2 from J, leaving 11 bases between them. Germline CDR1 and CDR2: LNHNV and YYDKDF (reference sequence). In DNA, the CDR3 is TGTGCCACCAGCAGAGACCCACGTGGCGCCTACGAGCAGTACTTC. This translates into CATSRDPRGAYEQYF.

This clonotype has ten or more counts. This chain links TRBV3-1 with TRBJ2-1; the D is unclear. V lost 1 base and J 12 bases, leaving 7 bases between the germline ends. This CDR3 region has 11 residues. Germline values: CDR1 LGHDT, CDR2 YNNKEL (reference sequence). CDR3 loop: CASSQGYRQFF. For the CDR3, the DNA is TGTGCCAGCAGCCAAGGCTACAGGCAGTTCTTC.

This clonotype was picked up many times. This sequence joins TRBV20-1 and TRBJ1-5, with 9 nucleotides matching TRBD1. V gave up 6 bases and J gave up 4 bases; unmatched junction bases: 1. The CDR3 spans 12 residues. Germline V gene lookup returns CDR1 DFQATT and CDR2 SNEGSKA (reference sequence). The CDR3 DNA reads as TGCAGTGCCGGGACAGGGAATCAGCCCCAGCATTTT. Its translation: CSAGTGNQPQHF.

V and J are TRBV2 and TRBJ2-3; 9 bases map to TRBD1. The CDR3 has 21 amino acids. The junction had 24 bases not matched to a gene; V was cut back by 6 bases and J by 2 bases. Germline-derived CDR1 and CDR2 are SNHLY and FYNNEI. The CDR3 nucleotides are TGTGCCAGCAGCGAGACCTTGGACTGGACAGGGGAGAGGGGATTCACAGATACGCAGTATTTT. Translation: CASSETLDWTGERGFTDTQYF. Full variable domain (missing parts from reference TRBV2 and TRBJ2-3): EPEVTQTPSHQVTQMGQEVILRCVPISNHLYFYWYRQILGQKVEFLVSFYNNEISEKSEIFDDQFSVERPDGSNFTLKIRSTKLEDSAMYFCASSETLDWTGERGFTDTQYFGPGTRLTVL.

The chain employs TRBV19 and TRBJ2-2; D might be TRBD1 or TRBD2, each matching 6 bases. The CDR3 contains 14 residues. V lost 5 bases, J lost 7 bases, and 14 bases lay in between. Germline values: CDR1 LNHDA, CDR2 SQIVND (reference sequence). The CDR3 sequence is CASSPQGLGGELFF. The CDR3 DNA is TGTGCCAGTAGTCCACAGGGACTTGGCGGGGAGCTGTTTTTT.

This sequence joins TRBV5-1 and TRBJ2-3, with D hard to call. The V end was cut by 0 bases, the J end by 13 bases, with 18 bases between. Germline V gene data show CDR1 as SGHRS and CDR2 as YFSETQ. CDR3 length: 14 amino acids. The CDR3 is CASSLAEKGNIKYF. The CDR3 bases are TGCGCCAGCAGCTTGGCTGAGAAGGGAAATATCAAGTATTTT.

The chain recombines TRBV20-1 with TRBJ2-5, with D perhaps TRBD1 (5 bases). The CDR3 covers 13 residues. The V gene's germline CDR1 is DFQATT and CDR2 SNEGSKA (reference sequence). V was trimmed by 0 bases and J by 1 base, leaving 6 bases between them. Here the CDR3 DNA reads TGCAGTGCTAGAGATGGGGCCCAAGAGACCCAGTACTTC. Its translation: CSARDGAQETQYF.

The chain links TRBV27 to TRBJ2-1; possibly TRBD1 for D (5 bases). Per the germline V gene, CDR1 is MNHEY and CDR2 is SMNVEV (reference sequence). V gave up 3 bases and J gave up 9 bases, with 15 bases separating them. CDR3 size: 14 residues. The CDR3 DNA follows: TGTGCCAGCAGTTTCTCGCCAGGGAACACTGAGCAGTTCTTC. This encodes CASSFSPGNTEQFF.

A note on this clonotype: This may be a read error: a much more frequent sequence differs by one nucleotide. The V gene is TRBV20-1, the J gene TRBJ2-7, with 9 bases fitting TRBD2. Germline CDR1 DFQATT, CDR2 SNEGSKA (reference sequence). Trimming cost V 4 bases and J 4 bases; bases outside gene matches: 8. CDR3 size: 14 residues. The CDR3 DNA sequence: TGCAGTGCTATAGCCCTAGCGGGGACTTACGAGCAGTACTTC. It translates to CSAIALAGTYEQYF.

This clonotype was seen a handful of times. The V call is TRBV4-1, the J call TRBJ2-7; D gene unclear. V was clipped by 4 bases and J by 6 bases, with 13 bases between them. This CDR3 comprises 13 residues. Germline V CDR1 and CDR2: MGHRA, YSYEKL. The CDR3, as DNA: TGCGCCAGCAGCCGACCCATAGGCGGCGAGCAGTACTTC. It is translated as CASSRPIGGEQYF.